Detailed here is one TCR beta chain. This record belongs to a study of cytomegalovirus exposure and HLA in healthy donors. In the PCR, 60 Vbeta and 13 Jbeta primers were used. The repertoire was sequenced with immunoSEQ multiplex PCR; TCRdb's copy has only in-frame clones and lacks some. Reported are 50,000 to 80,000 clones; the ten largest clones contain around 3.6%. Germline V lookup: CDR1 KGHSH, CDR2 LQKENI. J was trimmed by 8 bases and V by 3 bases; bases with no gene match: 7. The CDR3 sequence is 14 residues long. The sequencing input was PBMCs. The TCR originated in a woman in her late teens or twenties in good health and CMV-seronegative. The chain employs TRBV18 and TRBJ1-3; TRBD1 agrees at 7 bases. The CDR3 protein is CASSPRTGWDTIYF. DNA for the CDR3: TGTGCCAGCTCACCTCGGACAGGCTGGGACACCATATATTTT.